Shown below are 21 T cell receptor beta chains from a single sample sequenced in a study of technical replicates of blood from a few donors. The method was immunoSEQ multiplex PCR; TCRdb's version includes in-frame clones alone and lacks a portion of them. Seen here are tens of thousands of clones, 91% observed once, and the top ten hold about 0.4%. Specimen: T cells isolated from PBMCs. The source of these receptors is a human donor in good health. Some clones in this sample may be carry-over from other donors' samples.

The chain carries TRBV30 and TRBJ1-6, with 7 bases that match TRBD1. Per germline, CDR1 GTSNPN and CDR2 SVGIG (reference sequence). J gave up 16 bases and V 2 bases, and 5 bases lay outside the gene matches. The CDR3 runs 11 residues. In nucleotides, the CDR3 is TGTGCCTGGAGTTTTCCGGGACAGCTCCACTTT. This gives the protein CAWSFPGQLHF.

The chain combines TRBV27 with TRBJ1-5, with 11 positions matching TRBD1. With V trimmed by 0 bases and J by 6 bases, 4 bases remained unmatched. Germline-derived CDR1 and CDR2 are MNHEY and SMNVEV (reference sequence). The CDR3 contains 16 residues. The CDR3 bases are TGTGCCAGCAGTTTATCGGGACAGGGGGTAAGTCAGCCCCAGCATTTT. Residues: CASSLSGQGVSQPQHF.

This CDR3 reads CASSSEEGLTQYF. The DNA of the CDR3 is TGTGCCAGCAGTTCGGAGGAGGGCCTGACCCAGTACTTC. The V and J genes are TRBV6-5 and TRBJ2-5, with D possibly TRBD2 on 6 matching bases. Germline V CDR1 and CDR2: MNHEY, SVGAGI. This CDR3 comprises 13 residues. V lost 4 bases to trimming and J lost 7 bases, with 13 bases between them.

V usage is TRBV15 and J usage is TRBJ2-7; D might be TRBD2 (6 bases). Germline CDR1 is LNHNV and CDR2 is YYDKDF (reference sequence). This CDR3 is 15 amino acids long. Deletions cut 2 bases from V and 4 bases from J, with 15 bases between. The CDR3 DNA is TGTGCCACCAGCAGATCCGGGGTCCGGGGGTACGAGCAGTACTTC. Translating gives CATSRSGVRGYEQYF.

This sequence joins TRBV25-1 and TRBJ2-6; D ambiguous. Germline V gene sequence: CDR1 MGHDK, CDR2 SYGVNS. The CDR3 extends over 16 amino acids. The V gene lost 5 bases and the J gene lost 2 bases, with 13 bases spanning the gap. The CDR3 DNA sequence: TGTGCCAGCAGTAGTACAAGACACCCTGGGGCCAACGTCCTGACTTTC. Translating gives CASSSTRHPGANVLTF. Together with reference TRBV25-1 and TRBJ2-6, the CDR3 gives the full variable domain: EADIYQTPRYLVIGTGKKITLECSQTMGHDKMYWYQQDPGMELHLIHYSYGVNSTEKGDLSSESTVSRIRTEHFPLTLESARPSHTSQYLCASSSTRHPGANVLTFGAGSRLTVL.

This chain uses TRBV7-3 with TRBJ2-7; 14 bases match TRBD2. Looked up from germline, CDR1 is SGHTA and CDR2 is FQGTGA. Unmatched junction bases numbered 7, after V lost 0 bases and J lost 3 bases. The CDR3 contains 18 residues. The CDR3 reads CASSLTGTSGRQRYEQYF. For the CDR3, the DNA is TGTGCCAGCAGCTTAACTGGGACTAGCGGGAGACAACGCTACGAGCAGTACTTC.

The V and J genes are TRBV6-1 and TRBJ2-5; TRBD2 matches 8 bases. Looked up from germline, CDR1 is MNHNS and CDR2 is SASEGT. The CDR3 has 15 amino acids. Trimming cost V 6 bases and J 3 bases; bases outside gene matches: 9. The CDR3: CASRLAAAGEETQYF. CDR3 nucleotide sequence: TGTGCCAGCAGACTAGCGGCCGCGGGGGAAGAGACCCAGTACTTC.

The chain recombines TRBV28 with TRBJ2-7; 7 nucleotides line up with TRBD1. Germline CDR1 and CDR2: MDHEN and SYDVKM. After removal of 3 bases from V and 3 bases from J, the junction contained 8 bases not matched to a gene. The CDR3 is 15 residues long. The CDR3 loop reads CASSFIRGTIYEQYF. The DNA of the CDR3 is TGTGCCAGCAGTTTCATCAGGGGGACAATCTACGAGCAGTACTTC.

This chain links TRBV12-5 with TRBJ2-1, with D possibly TRBD1 on 6 matching bases. The CDR3 totals 13 residues. CDR1 LGHNT and CDR2 FRNRAP come from the germline V gene. Trimming removed 6 bases from V and 10 bases from J, with 16 bases in between. Here the CDR3 reads CASGQGLSREQFF. The CDR3 coding sequence is TGTGCTAGTGGCCAGGGGTTGTCGAGGGAGCAGTTCTTC.

The chain uses TRBV9 and TRBJ1-5; no clear D. The CDR3 loop spans 15 amino acids. The V gene's germline CDR1 is SGDLS and CDR2 YYNGEE. V was shortened by 0 bases and J by 3 bases, with 10 bases between the two germline ends. The CDR3, as DNA: TGTGCCAGCAGCGTAGACAGTGGAAACAATCAGCCCCAGCATTTT. Its translation is CASSVDSGNNQPQHF. Together with reference TRBV9 and TRBJ1-5, the CDR3 gives the full variable domain: DSGVTQTPKHLITATGQRVTLRCSPRSGDLSVYWYQQSLDQGLQFLIQYYNGEERAKGNILERFSAQQFPDLHSELNLSSLELGDSALYFCASSVDSGNNQPQHFGDGTRLSIL.

This clone has just one count. The chain couples TRBV11-3 to TRBJ2-1, with D possibly matching TRBD2 (6 bases). The CDR3 has 13 residues. Trimming removed 6 bases at V and 4 bases at J, with 10 bases between. The germline V gene encodes CDR1 SGHNT and CDR2 YENEEA. CDR3 sequence reads: CASSGTPYNEQFF. DNA of the CDR3: TGTGCCAGCAGTGGGACTCCGTACAATGAGCAGTTCTTC.

This chain links TRBV5-1 with TRBJ2-7; no clear D. CDR1 is SGHRS, CDR2 YFSETQ, per germline. The CDR3 covers 12 residues. V was shortened by 3 bases and J by 2 bases, with 6 bases between the two germline ends. The CDR3 coding sequence is TGCGCCAGCAGCTCCGACACCTACGAGCAGTACTTC. As protein: CASSSDTYEQYF.

The chain joins TRBV9 to TRBJ2-7; TRBD1 matches 7 bases. J was trimmed by 3 bases and V by 2 bases; bases with no gene match: 8. Germline CDR1 and CDR2: SGDLS and YYNGEE. CDR3 size: 15 residues. In DNA, the CDR3 is TGTGCCAGCAGCGTCGGTACAGGGGCGAGCTACGAGCAGTACTTC. Its protein product is CASSVGTGASYEQYF. The full variable domain, rest sourced from reference TRBV9 and TRBJ2-7, is DSGVTQTPKHLITATGQRVTLRCSPRSGDLSVYWYQQSLDQGLQFLIQYYNGEERAKGNILERFSAQQFPDLHSELNLSSLELGDSALYFCASSVGTGASYEQYFGPGTRLTVT.

In the case of this clone: The sample carries other DNA sequences with the same CDR3. V and J are TRBV6-5 and TRBJ2-7; 7 nucleotides agree with TRBD2. CDR1 and CDR2 from the germline V gene are MNHEY and SVGAGI. The CDR3 has 12 amino acids. With V trimmed by 2 bases and J by 6 bases, 1 base remained unmatched. CDR3 residues: CASSYTGGEQYF. The CDR3 region has the DNA TGTGCCAGCAGTTACACGGGAGGCGAGCAGTACTTC.

The chain employs TRBV27 and TRBJ1-1; 7 bases map to TRBD1. Unmatched junction bases numbered 7, after V lost 9 bases and J lost 0 bases. Looked up from germline, CDR1 is MNHEY and CDR2 is SMNVEV (reference sequence). The CDR3 consists of 14 residues. The CDR3 spells CARLSGQLNTEAFF. The CDR3 DNA is TGTGCCAGATTGTCGGGACAGCTGAACACTGAAGCTTTCTTT.

This chain links TRBV10-3 with TRBJ2-7; perhaps TRBD1 as D (5 bases). V lost 5 bases and J 6 bases, leaving 14 bases between the germline ends. The V gene's germline CDR1 is ENHRY and CDR2 SYGVKD. This CDR3 is 13 amino acids long. CDR3: CAISTPQGREQYF. CDR3 DNA: TGTGCCATCAGTACCCCCCAGGGTCGCGAGCAGTACTTC.

The count of this clone is one. The chain couples TRBV7-2 to TRBJ2-7; TRBD2 is a possible D gene (6 bases). The CDR3 has 13 amino acids. Trimming left V 2 bases short and J 3 bases short, with 8 bases between. Germline CDR1 reads SGHTA; CDR2 reads FQGNSA. The CDR3, as DNA: TGTGCCAGCAGCTTAAATAGCGGCTACGAGCAGTACTTC. Protein product: CASSLNSGYEQYF.

The gene calls are TRBV6-5 and TRBJ2-2, with TRBD2 matching 11 bases. Germline V lookup: CDR1 MNHEY, CDR2 SVGAGI. V lost 4 bases and J lost 4; bases outside the gene matches: 2. There are 15 residues in the CDR3. The CDR3 region has the DNA TGTGCCAGCAGTTCTGGGACTAGCGGCACCGGGGAGCTGTTTTTT. Its protein is CASSSGTSGTGELFF.

This chain joins TRBV7-2 and TRBJ2-1; TRBD1 matches 9 bases. CDR1 is SGHTA, CDR2 FQGNSA, per germline. The J segment lost 4 bases and the V segment lost 1 base, leaving 2 bases of the junction unmatched. The CDR3 is 15 residues long. CDR3 nucleotides: TGTGCCAGCAGCTTAGAGACAGGGGGGTACAATGAGCAGTTCTTC. Protein sequence: CASSLETGGYNEQFF.

J is TRBJ2-6 and V is TRBV29-1; maybe TRBD1 (6 bases). The CDR3 totals 13 residues. Trimming removed 7 bases from V and 2 bases from J, with 9 bases in between. Germline V gene sequence: CDR1 SQVTM, CDR2 ANQGSEA. CDR3 region: CSATGTGANVLTF. CDR3 DNA: TGCAGCGCCACAGGGACTGGGGCCAACGTCCTGACTTTC.

This chain joins TRBV2 and TRBJ2-3; 11 bases line up with TRBD1. J was trimmed by 5 bases and V by 5 bases; bases with no gene match: 6. The CDR3 length is 15 residues. Germline CDR1 is SNHLY and CDR2 is FYNNEI. The CDR3 region is CASSWTGGLGDTQYF. The CDR3 region has the DNA TGTGCCAGCAGTTGGACAGGGGGCTTAGGAGATACGCAGTATTTT. Looking up the rest from reference TRBV2 and TRBJ2-3 gives the full variable domain: EPEVTQTPSHQVTQMGQEVILRCVPISNHLYFYWYRQILGQKVEFLVSFYNNEISEKSEIFDDQFSVERPDGSNFTLKIRSTKLEDSAMYFCASSWTGGLGDTQYFGPGTRLTVL.